This T cell receptor beta chain originates from a study of T cell responses to AZD1222 COVID-19 vaccine. Study-level findings and limits: Only 5 or 6 AZD1222 recipients were seropositive at baseline.

This table comes from immunoSEQ multiplex PCR, and its TCRdb copy is limited to in-frame clones, with some not included. The sample contains some 80,000 clones, approximately 90% of which appear only once. From germline, CDR1 is SGHRS and CDR2 YFSETQ. The germline V and J ends were trimmed by 0 bases and 4 bases, with 11 bases remaining between them. The CDR3 is 14 amino acids. This clone was picked up a small number of times. Antigen specificity is unknown. V gene TRBV5-1 combines with J gene TRBJ2-7; weak D call: TRBD1 (6 bases). The material was peripheral blood, obtained 28 days after the second AZD1222 dose. This receptor was identified in an adult who received the AZD1222 COVID-19 vaccine. Here the CDR3 reads CASSLGTGWYEQYF. CDR3 in DNA: TGCGCCAGCAGCTTGGGTACAGGGTGGTACGAGCAGTACTTC.